The sequence of this T cell receptor beta chain was determined in a study of blood T cell repertoires in COVID-19. A single count supports this clone. Here immunoSEQ multiplex PCR was the method, and the copy in TCRdb shows in-frame clones only, minus some. The sample lists about 140,000 clones; more than 80% were seen once. Participants' own reports of clinical history determined their cohort assignment. This clonotype was obtained from a woman aged 18-29 years who had been exposed to COVID-19. What was sequenced was PBMCs or T cells enriched from blood (not recorded which).

CDR3 sequence: CASSLGGMYEQYF. The CDR3 DNA reads as TGTGCCAGCAGCTTGGGGGGGATGTACGAGCAGTACTTC. The V gene is TRBV7-9, the J gene TRBJ2-7; the match to TRBD2 covers 7 bases. The junction had 3 bases not matched to a gene; V was cut back by 3 bases and J by 4 bases. There are 13 residues in the CDR3. CDR1 SEHNR and CDR2 FQNEAQ come from the germline V gene (reference sequence).